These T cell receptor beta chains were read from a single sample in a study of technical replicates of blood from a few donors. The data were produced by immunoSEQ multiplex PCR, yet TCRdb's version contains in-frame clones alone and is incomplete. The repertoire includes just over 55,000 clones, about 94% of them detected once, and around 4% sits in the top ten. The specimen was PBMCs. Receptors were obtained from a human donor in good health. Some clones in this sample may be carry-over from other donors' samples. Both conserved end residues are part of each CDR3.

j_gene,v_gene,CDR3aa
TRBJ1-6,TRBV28,CASSSGRSPLHF
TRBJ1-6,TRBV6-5,CASSHTGGGNSPLHF
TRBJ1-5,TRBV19,CASRNQQGFQPQHF
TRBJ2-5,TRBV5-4,CAVRQGEEETQYF
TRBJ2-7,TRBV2,CASSEGELAGGRSTSHEQYF
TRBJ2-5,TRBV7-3,CASSYLGRGETQYF
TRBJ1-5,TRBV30,CAWSVRTAKSNQPQHF
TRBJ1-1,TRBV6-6,CASSYAQGGNTEAFF
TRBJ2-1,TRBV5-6,CASSLVANEQFF
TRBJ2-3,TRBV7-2,CASSLSRGTDTQYF
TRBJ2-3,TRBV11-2,CASSLVGDTQYF
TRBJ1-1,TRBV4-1,CASSFPGGRNTEAFF
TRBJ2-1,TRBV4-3,CASSQEGTSDNEQFF
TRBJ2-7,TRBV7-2,CASSLGPEQYF
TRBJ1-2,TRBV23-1,CASSPAPYDRDVNSYGYTF
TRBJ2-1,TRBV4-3,CASSQDQLAGYEQFF
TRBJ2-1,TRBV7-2,CASSLPLTSGGVSYNEQFF
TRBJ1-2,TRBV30,CAWSPGTGAGYTF
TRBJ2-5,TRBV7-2,CASSSDGTPLETQYF
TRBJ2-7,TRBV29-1,CSVSPGLAVLYEQYF
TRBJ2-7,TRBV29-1,CSVEDRTGHSYEQYF
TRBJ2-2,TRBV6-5,CASSYRMRVTGELFF
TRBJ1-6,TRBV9,CASSFDGNSPLHF
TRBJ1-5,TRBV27,CASSCPGQSNQPQHF
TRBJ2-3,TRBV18,CASSTYDSSDTQYF